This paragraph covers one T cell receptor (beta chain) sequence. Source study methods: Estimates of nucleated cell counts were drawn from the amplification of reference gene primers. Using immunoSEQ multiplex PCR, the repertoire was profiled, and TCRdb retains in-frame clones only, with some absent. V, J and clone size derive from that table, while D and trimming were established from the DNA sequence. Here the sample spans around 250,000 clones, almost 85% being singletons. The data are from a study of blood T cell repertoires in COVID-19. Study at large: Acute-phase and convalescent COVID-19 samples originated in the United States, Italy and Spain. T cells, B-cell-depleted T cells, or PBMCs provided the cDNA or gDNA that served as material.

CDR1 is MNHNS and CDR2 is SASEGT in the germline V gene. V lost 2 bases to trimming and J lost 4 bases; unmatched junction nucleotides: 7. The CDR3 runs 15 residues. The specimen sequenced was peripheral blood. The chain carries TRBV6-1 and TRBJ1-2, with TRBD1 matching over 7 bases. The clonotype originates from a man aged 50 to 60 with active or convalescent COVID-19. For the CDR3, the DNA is TGTGCCAGCAGTGAAATGGGCAGGGGGACCTATGGCTACACCTTC. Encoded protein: CASSEMGRGTYGYTF.